The entry below gives a single TCR beta chain sequence along with its context. Its antigen is as yet unknown. Use of 60 Vbeta and 13 Jbeta primers characterized the PCR. The method was immunoSEQ multiplex PCR; TCRdb's version includes in-frame clones alone and lacks a portion of them. The top ten hold about 9.5% of the sample, which has about 160,000 clones, about 80% seen once. This record belongs to a study of cytomegalovirus exposure and HLA in healthy donors. About the research overall: Drawn from HLA-typed donors, roughly 87 million unique TCRs were held in an early data release.

Germline V CDR1 and CDR2: SGHRS, YFSETQ. CDR3 length equals 13 residues. Between the trimmed V and J ends, which lost 0 bases and 6 bases, there was a span of 9 bases. Study conclusions and caveats: One later analysis reportedly identified an Asian-associated ancestry cluster that showed fewer N-insertions than the approximately 700-donor mean. Later analysis showed most CMV-associated TCR beta chains appearing HLA-restricted.

This sequence was found in a man between 18 and 35 years old in good health and CMV-seropositive. The V call is TRBV5-1, the J call TRBJ2-5; D uncertain. The sample comprised PBMCs. CDR3 sequence reads: CASSLAPGQTQYF. Written as DNA, the CDR3 is TGCGCCAGCAGCTTGGCCCCAGGCCAGACCCAGTACTTC.